Below are 30 T cell receptor beta chains sequenced from a single sample in a study of T cell responses to AZD1222 COVID-19 vaccine. Clones were sequenced by immunoSEQ multiplex PCR, and TCRdb holds only the in-frame ones, with some missing. The sample records around 80,000 clones, about 88% being singletons. The specimen was peripheral blood, collected on day 0 of AZD1222 vaccination. Every receptor here comes from an adult in good health.

The rearrangement joins TRBV4-2 to TRBJ2-2; 14 nucleotides align to TRBD2. V lost 4 bases to trimming and J lost 6 bases; unmatched junction nucleotides: 7. Looked up from germline, CDR1 is LGHNA and CDR2 is YNFKEQ. The CDR3 is 17 amino acids. The CDR3 sequence is CASSLGTSGSGAGELFF. The CDR3 bases are TGTGCCAGCAGCCTCGGGACTAGCGGGAGTGGTGCCGGGGAGCTGTTTTTT.

J is TRBJ2-7 and V is TRBV6-1; TRBD1 matches at 11 bases. CDR3 length: 15 residues. V was clipped by 3 bases and J by 4 bases; unmatched bases: 5. CDR1 is MNHNS and CDR2 is SASEGT in the germline V gene. CDR3: CASSDQDRGPYEQYF. DNA for the CDR3: TGTGCCAGCAGTGACCAGGACAGGGGGCCGTACGAGCAGTACTTC.

The rearrangement links TRBV27 to TRBJ1-2, with 8 bases fitting TRBD1. CDR3 size: 13 residues. The ends lost 6 bases at V and 4 bases at J; junction bases unmatched: 4. In germline, CDR1 is MNHEY, CDR2 SMNVEV (reference sequence). DNA for the CDR3: TGTGCCAGCAGCCGGACAGGGACCTATGGCTACACCTTC. Translating it yields CASSRTGTYGYTF.

V usage is TRBV7-6 and J usage is TRBJ2-5; D is perhaps TRBD2 (5 bases). There are 15 residues in the CDR3. Germline lookup yields CDR1 SGHVS and CDR2 FNYEAQ. V was cut by 1 base and J by 4 bases, with 13 bases left in between. CDR3 in amino acids: CASSLGSTRGETQYF. The CDR3 region has the DNA TGTGCCAGCAGCTTAGGCTCTACCCGGGGAGAGACCCAGTACTTC. The full variable domain, its missing parts supplied by reference TRBV7-6 and TRBJ2-5, is GAGVSQSPRYKVTKRGQDVALRCDPISGHVSLYWYRQALGQGPEFLTYFNYEAQQDKSGLPNDRFSAERPEGSISTLTIQRTEQRDSAMYRCASSLGSTRGETQYFGPGTRLLVL.

The CDR3 bases are TGCAGCGCCCACAGGGGGCAAGAGACCCAGTACTTC. Protein product: CSAHRGQETQYF. This chain joins TRBV29-1 and TRBJ2-5; 8 positions agree with TRBD1. The ends lost 7 bases at V and 2 bases at J; junction bases unmatched: 3. Per the germline V gene, CDR1 is SQVTM and CDR2 is ANQGSEA. There are 12 residues in the CDR3.

The chain recombines TRBV6-5 with TRBJ1-1, with D unclear. The CDR3 has 14 residues. Between the trimmed V and J ends, which lost 0 bases and 1 base, there was a span of 6 bases. Per germline, CDR1 MNHEY and CDR2 SVGAGI. The CDR3 loop is CASSYSYKNTEAFF. CDR3 DNA sequence: TGTGCCAGCAGTTACTCCTACAAGAACACTGAAGCTTTCTTT.

V and J are TRBV10-3 and TRBJ2-7; D is uncertain. This CDR3 has 14 residues. From germline, CDR1 is ENHRY and CDR2 SYGVKD. Trimming cost V 2 bases and J 2 bases, with 10 bases left between them. The DNA of the CDR3 is TGTGCCATCAGTGAGATTGCAGGAGCCTACGAGCAGTACTTC. The encoded protein is CAISEIAGAYEQYF.

The chain uses TRBV11-2 and TRBJ2-2; 7 nucleotides agree with TRBD2. V was pared by 1 base and J by 3 bases, with 11 bases of the junction left unmatched. The CDR3 runs to 18 residues. CDR1 and CDR2 (germline): SGHAT, FQNNGV. CDR3 nucleotide sequence: TGTGCCAGCAGCTTAGGCAGTGGGGGACTACCCTACACCGGGGAGCTGTTTTTT. Amino acids: CASSLGSGGLPYTGELFF.

The V gene is TRBV7-9, the J gene TRBJ2-7; D may be TRBD2 (7 bases). The CDR3 has 14 amino acids. Germline CDR1 is SEHNR and CDR2 is FQNEAQ (reference sequence). Trimming shortened V by 7 bases and J by 4 bases, and 17 bases separated the two germline ends. CDR3 residues: CASMGGGRSYEQYF. In nucleotides, the CDR3 is TGTGCCAGCATGGGGGGCGGGAGATCGTACGAGCAGTACTTC.

CDR3 sequence (DNA): TGTGCCATCAGGGCGGGGGTAGCGGGGTTAGGGGTCGAGGAGACCCAGTACTTC. It yields the protein CAIRAGVAGLGVEETQYF. The genes are TRBV10-3 and TRBJ2-5; 8 nucleotides align to TRBD2. The CDR3 is made up of 18 amino acids. The junction had 20 bases not matched to a gene; V was cut back by 6 bases and J by 5 bases. Germline CDR1 reads ENHRY; CDR2 reads SYGVKD.

The V gene is TRBV19, the J gene TRBJ1-5, with TRBD1 identical over 11 bases. With V trimmed by 5 bases and J by 5 bases, 5 bases remained unmatched. The CDR3 spans 15 residues. Looked up from germline, CDR1 is LNHDA and CDR2 is SQIVND (reference sequence). As DNA, the CDR3 is TGTGCCAGTAGTGCGGACAGGGGGCAGGATCAGCCCCAGCATTTT. Protein: CASSADRGQDQPQHF.

The chain recombines TRBV9 with TRBJ2-1, with 9 nucleotides matching TRBD1. V gave up 4 bases and J gave up 0 bases; unmatched junction bases: 5. CDR1 and CDR2 from the germline V gene are SGDLS and YYNGEE. There are 16 residues in the CDR3. The CDR3 here is CASSQQGASSYNEQFF. CDR3 nucleotide sequence: TGTGCCAGCAGCCAACAGGGGGCTAGCTCCTACAATGAGCAGTTCTTC.

The V call is TRBV27, the J call TRBJ1-1; tentatively, D is TRBD1 (6 bases). The CDR3 has 15 amino acids. Germline lookup yields CDR1 MNHEY and CDR2 SMNVEV (reference sequence). Between the trimmed V and J ends, which lost 5 bases and 6 bases, there was a span of 19 bases. This chain's CDR3 is CASSIGRGLSPEAFF. The CDR3 bases are TGTGCCAGCAGTATAGGGCGGGGGCTTAGTCCTGAAGCTTTCTTT.

This clone was seen a handful of times. The V gene is TRBV11-2, the J gene TRBJ2-3; D gene unclear. Trimming cost V 1 base and J 0 bases, with 8 bases left between them. Germline lookup yields CDR1 SGHAT and CDR2 FQNNGV. The CDR3 consists of 15 residues. CDR3 residues: CASSLGRTSTDTQYF. The DNA of the CDR3 is TGTGCCAGCAGCTTAGGTCGAACTAGCACAGATACGCAGTATTTT.

The V and J genes are TRBV9 and TRBJ2-1; D might be TRBD1 or TRBD2, each matching 5 bases. This CDR3 has 16 amino acids. Germline V gene sequence: CDR1 SGDLS, CDR2 YYNGEE. Deletions cut 0 bases from V and 6 bases from J, with 16 bases between. CDR3 coding DNA: TGTGCCAGCAGCGTAGAAATCCAGGGAGTCCGCAATGAGCAGTTCTTC. As protein: CASSVEIQGVRNEQFF.

V is TRBV6-5 and J is TRBJ1-4; unclear D gene. The CDR3 consists of 14 residues. Trimming removed 6 bases at V and 0 bases at J, with 8 bases between. From germline, CDR1 is MNHEY and CDR2 SVGAGI. This CDR3 is CASSLDPTNEKLFF. CDR3 nucleotides: TGTGCCAGCAGCCTCGACCCAACTAATGAAAAACTGTTTTTT.

This chain uses TRBV28 with TRBJ1-6, with D possibly being TRBD1 (5 bases). Germline V gene sequence: CDR1 MDHEN, CDR2 SYDVKM. The CDR3 totals 13 residues. V shed 6 bases and J shed 8 bases, with 11 bases lying between them. This CDR3 is CASRSGGDSPLHF. CDR3 in DNA: TGTGCCAGCAGGTCCGGGGGGGATTCACCCCTCCACTTT. Full variable domain (rest looked up from reference TRBV28 and TRBJ1-6): DVKVTQSSRYLVKRTGEKVFLECVQDMDHENMFWYRQDPGLGLRLIYFSYDVKMKEKGDIPEGYSVSREKKERFSLILESASTNQTSMYLCASRSGGDSPLHFGNGTRLTVT.

The rearrangement joins TRBV28 to TRBJ1-6; D remains ambiguous. V dropped 5 bases and J dropped 0 bases, with 11 bases sitting between them. The CDR3 totals 16 residues. The V gene's germline CDR1 is MDHEN and CDR2 SYDVKM. This CDR3 is CASSRVDSSYNSPLHF. CDR3 in DNA: TGTGCCAGCAGTAGAGTAGATAGCTCCTATAATTCACCCCTCCACTTT.

The genes are TRBV6-5 and TRBJ1-2; D gene uncertain. The germline V gene has CDR1 MNHEY and CDR2 SVGAGI. The CDR3 runs to 11 residues. V lost 5 bases and J lost 8, with 9 bases in between. CDR3 DNA sequence: TGTGCCAGCAGTCTTGGCCGAGGCTACACCTTC. Translating it yields CASSLGRGYTF.

The J gene is TRBJ2-3, the V gene TRBV7-2, with 7 positions matching TRBD1. This CDR3 is built from 15 residues. J gave up 8 bases and V 1 base, and 9 bases lay outside the gene matches. Germline lookup yields CDR1 SGHTA and CDR2 FQGNSA. The CDR3 region is CASSLGGQAAFTQYF. In nucleotides, the CDR3 is TGTGCCAGCAGCTTAGGAGGACAGGCAGCCTTTACGCAGTATTTT.

The chain links TRBV10-3 to TRBJ2-3; the D is unclear. This CDR3 spans 13 amino acids. Germline V gene sequence: CDR1 ENHRY, CDR2 SYGVKD. V was pared by 6 bases and J by 2 bases, with 9 bases between. CDR3 in DNA: TGTGCCATCAGCCCCGTCTACACAGATACGCAGTATTTT. Translation gives CAISPVYTDTQYF.

The chain recombines TRBV6-5 with TRBJ1-2, with TRBD1 identical over 12 bases. V gave up 7 bases and J gave up 13 bases; unmatched junction bases: 13. CDR3 length: 14 residues. Germline values: CDR1 MNHEY, CDR2 SVGAGI. The CDR3 spells CASMSGGTGGFSTF. CDR3 DNA: TGTGCCAGCATGAGTGGGGGGACAGGGGGCTTCTCCACCTTC.

The rearrangement joins TRBV5-4 to TRBJ1-2, with TRBD1 identical over 11 bases. The CDR3 runs to 16 residues. J lost 1 base, V lost 3 bases, and 5 bases had no gene match. The germline CDR1 and CDR2 sequences are SGHNT and YYREEE (reference sequence). The CDR3 here is CASSYGQGALNYGYTF. The CDR3 coding sequence is TGTGCCAGCAGCTACGGACAGGGGGCCCTTAACTATGGCTACACCTTC. Full variable domain (remainder filled in from reference TRBV5-4 and TRBJ1-2): ETGVTQSPTHLIKTRGQQVTLRCSSQSGHNTVSWYQQALGQGPQFIFQYYREEENGRGNFPPRFSGLQFPNYSSELNVNALELDDSALYLCASSYGQGALNYGYTFGSGTRLTVV.

The rearrangement links TRBV3-1 (or the pseudogene TRBV3-2) to TRBJ2-2; D gene uncertain. This CDR3 is built from 14 residues. The V end was cut by 4 bases, the J end by 2 bases, with 8 bases between. Germline CDR1 is LGHDT and CDR2 is YNNKEL (reference sequence). The CDR3 spells CASSPQHNTGELFF. The DNA for the CDR3 is TGTGCCAGCAGCCCACAGCACAACACCGGGGAGCTGTTTTTT.

The chain employs TRBV3-1 (or the pseudogene TRBV3-2) and TRBJ1-1; D not resolved. V was trimmed by 4 bases and J by 3 bases, leaving 18 bases between them. Germline CDR1 and CDR2: LGHDT and YNNKEL (reference sequence). CDR3 length: 16 residues. For the CDR3, the DNA is TGTGCCAGCAGCCCCTTGGCCAGAGGCGGGGACACTGAAGCTTTCTTT. Amino acid sequence: CASSPLARGGDTEAFF.

This chain connects TRBV11-2 to TRBJ2-2; 13 bases fit TRBD2. Losses at the gene ends were 5 bases for V and 6 bases for J; bases not matched to a gene: 3. The CDR3 is made up of 15 amino acids. Germline CDR1 reads SGHAT; CDR2 reads FQNNGV. The CDR3 sequence is CASSPLAGGPGELFF. In DNA form, the CDR3 reads TGTGCCAGCAGCCCACTAGCGGGGGGGCCCGGGGAGCTGTTTTTT.

V and J are TRBV19 and TRBJ2-2; tentatively, D is TRBD1 or TRBD2 (5 bases each). Germline V gene sequence: CDR1 LNHDA, CDR2 SQIVND (reference sequence). This CDR3 comprises 14 residues. V was trimmed by 6 bases and J by 7 bases, leaving 15 bases between them. CDR3 sequence: CASRLGERVGELFF. The CDR3 DNA is TGTGCCAGTAGGCTGGGGGAACGGGTCGGGGAGCTGTTTTTT.

The rearrangement links TRBV4-2 to TRBJ2-3, with D uncertain. V was clipped by 4 bases and J by 6 bases, with 11 bases between them. There are 13 residues in the CDR3. The V gene's germline CDR1 is LGHNA and CDR2 YNFKEQ. As DNA, the CDR3 is TGTGCCAGCAGCCTGGGATCGGAGGATACGCAGTATTTT. Translating gives CASSLGSEDTQYF.

The chain joins TRBV10-3 to TRBJ2-2, with TRBD1 matching over 8 bases. There are 16 residues in the CDR3. The trim removed 4 bases at V and 0 bases at J, leaving 4 bases unmatched. Per germline, CDR1 ENHRY and CDR2 SYGVKD. CDR3 in DNA: TGTGCCATCAGTGCCCTACAGGGGGCGAACACCGGGGAGCTGTTTTTT. Amino acid sequence: CAISALQGANTGELFF.

This clone is deemed medium-sized (0.01 to 0.1%). The CDR3 region has the DNA TGTGCCAGCAGTGAGGGCCCCTCAGGGTTCTATGGCTACACCTTC. Translated: CASSEGPSGFYGYTF. The chain employs TRBV2 and TRBJ1-2, with D perhaps TRBD1 (5 bases). Germline values: CDR1 SNHLY, CDR2 FYNNEI. This CDR3 region has 15 residues. Deletions cut 3 bases from V and 4 bases from J, with 15 bases between.